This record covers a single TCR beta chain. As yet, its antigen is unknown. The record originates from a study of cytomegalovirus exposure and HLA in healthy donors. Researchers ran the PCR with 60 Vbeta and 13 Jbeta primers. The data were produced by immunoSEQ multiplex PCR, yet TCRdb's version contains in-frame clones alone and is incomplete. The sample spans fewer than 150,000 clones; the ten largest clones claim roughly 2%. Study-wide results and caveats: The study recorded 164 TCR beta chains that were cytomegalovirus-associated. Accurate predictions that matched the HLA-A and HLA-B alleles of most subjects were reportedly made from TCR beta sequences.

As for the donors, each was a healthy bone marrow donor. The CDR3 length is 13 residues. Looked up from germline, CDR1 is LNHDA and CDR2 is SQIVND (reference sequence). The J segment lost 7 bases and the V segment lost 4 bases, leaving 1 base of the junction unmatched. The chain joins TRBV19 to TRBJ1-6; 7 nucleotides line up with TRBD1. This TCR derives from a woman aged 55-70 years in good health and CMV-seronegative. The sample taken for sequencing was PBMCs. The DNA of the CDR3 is TGTGCCAGTAGTAGGGACAGCAATTCACCCCTCCACTTT. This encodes CASSRDSNSPLHF.